This TCR beta chain was captured by sequencing in a study of identical twins. This CDR3 is 12 amino acids long. Germline-derived CDR1 and CDR2 are DFQATT and SNEGSKA (reference sequence). V dropped 6 bases and J dropped 4 bases, with 12 bases sitting between them. In TCRdb, the 5' RACE reads were re-called with MiXCR into one record per CDR3 protein. This sample yields around 280,000 distinct CDR3 sequences, of which under 9.5% are seen a single time; approximately 2.1% belongs to the top ten. This clonotype was picked up many times. A further study also used this sample, focusing on yellow fever vaccine responses in identical twins.

The V call is TRBV20-1, the J call TRBJ1-2, with D uncertain. Sequences were obtained from memory (CD45RO+) T cells sorted from blood. The TCR sequence derives from a woman between 18 and 29 years old in good health. The CDR3 here is CSAVTVGYGYTF. CDR3 DNA sequence: TGCAGTGCCGTGACGGTGGGCTATGGCTACACCTTC.